Below are 26 T cell receptor beta chains sequenced from a single sample in a study of cytomegalovirus exposure and HLA in healthy donors. PCR amplification relied on 60 Vbeta primers (plus 13 Jbeta primers). Profiled with immunoSEQ multiplex PCR; TCRdb holds only in-frame clones, not every one. The sample records more than 20,000 clones, roughly 73% being singletons. The source material was PBMCs. The source is a male donor in good health and CMV-seronegative.

The CDR3 loop is CASSERTGGHYGYTF. DNA of the CDR3: TGTGCCAGCAGTGAAAGGACAGGAGGTCACTATGGCTACACCTTC. The chain carries TRBV2 and TRBJ1-2, with TRBD1 identical over 7 bases. With V trimmed by 2 bases and J by 3 bases, 6 bases remained unmatched. The germline CDR1 and CDR2 sequences are SNHLY and FYNNEI. This CDR3 region has 15 residues. The full variable domain, completed using reference TRBV2 and TRBJ1-2, is EPEVTQTPSHQVTQMGQEVILRCVPISNHLYFYWYRQILGQKVEFLVSFYNNEISEKSEIFDDQFSVERPDGSNFTLKIRSTKLEDSAMYFCASSERTGGHYGYTFGSGTRLTVV.

The rearrangement joins TRBV5-6 to TRBJ2-5; 7 bases are shared with TRBD2. Germline CDR1 reads SGHDT; CDR2 reads YYEEEE. This CDR3 contains 15 residues. V lost 2 bases to trimming and J lost 5 bases; unmatched junction nucleotides: 9. CDR3 sequence: CASSFVAGARETQYF. The CDR3 nucleotides read TGTGCCAGCAGCTTCGTCGCGGGAGCACGGGAGACCCAGTACTTC.

This chain uses TRBV18 with TRBJ2-2; 7 bases fit TRBD1. The CDR3 is made up of 16 amino acids. J was trimmed by 1 base and V by 3 bases; bases with no gene match: 5. CDR1 and CDR2 from the germline V gene are KGHSH and LQKENI. The CDR3 nucleotides are TGTGCCAGCTCACCCGAACGGACAGGGAACACCGGGGAGCTGTTTTTT. Its protein is CASSPERTGNTGELFF.

The CDR3 here is CASRITRGPVSGNTIYF. The CDR3 DNA sequence: TGTGCCAGCAGGATCACCAGGGGTCCCGTCTCTGGAAACACCATATATTTT. The genes are TRBV21-1 and TRBJ1-3; the table names TRBD1, a call not compared with the DNA. TRBV21-1 corresponds to a pseudogene. The CDR3 totals 17 residues.

The chain has TRBV6-5 and TRBJ1-5; D call uncertain. This CDR3 has 13 amino acids. Germline assignment: CDR1 MNHEY and CDR2 SVGAGI. Trimming removed 0 bases from V and 4 bases from J, with 4 bases in between. CDR3 nucleotides: TGTGCCAGCAGTTACTCTCATAATCAGCCCCAGCATTTT. This encodes CASSYSHNQPQHF.

This sequence joins TRBV14 and TRBJ2-1; tentatively, D is TRBD2 (5 bases). CDR3 size: 17 residues. Trimming removed 0 bases at V and 10 bases at J, with 22 bases between. Germline values: CDR1 SGHDN, CDR2 FVKESK. CDR3 amino acids: CASSQDLPGIPVREQFF. Here the CDR3 DNA reads TGTGCCAGCAGCCAAGATCTCCCCGGGATCCCCGTAAGAGAGCAGTTCTTC.

The gene calls are TRBV30 and TRBJ2-2, with unresolved D. The CDR3 spans 14 residues. Trimming shortened V by 1 base and J by 3 bases, and 9 bases separated the two germline ends. The germline V gene encodes CDR1 GTSNPN and CDR2 SVGIG (reference sequence). CDR3 loop: CAWSADTYTGELFF. The CDR3 region has the DNA TGTGCCTGGAGTGCCGACACCTACACCGGGGAGCTGTTTTTT.

This sequence joins TRBV5-5 and TRBJ1-1, with D unresolved. Germline loops: CDR1 SGHKS, CDR2 YYEKEE (reference sequence). V lost 0 bases and J 4 bases, leaving 10 bases between the germline ends. The CDR3 loop spans 14 amino acids. CDR3 residues: CASSLDLAGTEAFF. As DNA, the CDR3 is TGTGCCAGCAGCTTGGATTTGGCGGGCACTGAAGCTTTCTTT.

This clone has a handful of counts. This chain uses TRBV10-2 with TRBJ2-2; 8 positions match TRBD2. The junction had 4 bases not matched to a gene; V was cut back by 6 bases and J by 1 base. This CDR3 spans 15 amino acids. Germline V lookup: CDR1 WSHSY, CDR2 SAAADI. In DNA form, the CDR3 reads TGCGCCAGCAGGAGAAGCGGGGGGAACACCGGGGAGCTGTTTTTT. Translating gives CASRRSGGNTGELFF.

The V call is TRBV5-4, the J call TRBJ2-3; D gene uncertain. Germline V CDR1 and CDR2: SGHNT, YYREEE (reference sequence). Trimming left V 6 bases short and J 3 bases short, with 11 bases between. The CDR3 runs to 13 residues. The CDR3 bases are TGTGCCAGCACTTCAGATGGTACAGATACGCAGTATTTT. Residues: CASTSDGTDTQYF.

The chain is built from TRBV6-1 and TRBJ2-3, with unresolved D. CDR3 length: 14 residues. Germline-derived CDR1 and CDR2 are MNHNS and SASEGT. V was clipped by 2 bases and J by 3 bases, with 9 bases between them. The CDR3 reads CASSEIGRTDTQYF. The CDR3 DNA reads as TGTGCCAGCAGTGAAATTGGCAGGACAGATACGCAGTATTTT.

The chain links TRBV9 to TRBJ1-2; TRBD1 agrees at 9 bases. Germline assignment: CDR1 SGDLS and CDR2 YYNGEE. With V trimmed by 3 bases and J by 4 bases, 7 bases remained unmatched. The CDR3 is made up of 15 amino acids. The DNA for the CDR3 is TGTGCCAGCAGCGGACCACAGGGGGCCGTCTATGGCTACACCTTC. Amino acids: CASSGPQGAVYGYTF.

The chain has TRBV7-3 and TRBJ2-6; no firm D call. Germline V lookup: CDR1 SGHTA, CDR2 FQGTGA. The CDR3 extends over 15 amino acids. The V end lost 6 bases, the J end lost 1 base, and 10 bases lay between the germline ends. The CDR3 reads CASSTPQSGANVLTF. Here the CDR3 DNA reads TGTGCCAGCAGTACCCCGCAGTCTGGGGCCAACGTCCTGACTTTC.

The rearrangement uses TRBV5-5 and TRBJ2-1; a possible D gene is TRBD1 (6 bases). V lost 1 base, J lost 0 bases, and 11 bases lay in between. The germline gives CDR1 SGHKS, CDR2 YYEKEE (reference sequence). The CDR3 totals 16 residues. The CDR3 here is CASSLMLDSSYNEQFF. The CDR3 DNA sequence: TGTGCCAGCAGCTTGATGTTGGACAGCTCCTACAATGAGCAGTTCTTC.

The V and J genes are TRBV28 and TRBJ1-4; perhaps TRBD1 as D (5 bases). The CDR3 spans 14 residues. With 2 bases removed from V and 6 bases from J, the gap between germline ends came to 10 bases. Germline V lookup: CDR1 MDHEN, CDR2 SYDVKM. The CDR3 DNA is TGTGCCAGCAGTTTAAGGCAGGGTGATGAAAAACTGTTTTTT. This translates into CASSLRQGDEKLFF.

J is TRBJ1-2 and V is TRBV28; D is unclear. With 3 bases removed from V and 4 bases from J, the gap between germline ends came to 9 bases. CDR1 MDHEN and CDR2 SYDVKM come from the germline V gene. The CDR3 sequence is 13 residues long. CDR3 protein: CASSLTTPYGYTF. As DNA, the CDR3 is TGTGCCAGCAGTTTGACAACCCCCTATGGCTACACCTTC.

V usage is TRBV29-1 and J usage is TRBJ1-1, with D perhaps matching TRBD1 (6 bases). This CDR3 comprises 14 residues. V lost 7 bases to trimming and J lost 1 base, with 16 bases between them. Germline values: CDR1 SQVTM, CDR2 ANQGSEA. DNA of the CDR3: TGCAGCGGGACAGATATTCGGGGGAACACTGAAGCTTTCTTT. Translated, it gives CSGTDIRGNTEAFF.

The CDR3 DNA follows: TGTGCCAGCAGCTTAACCCGGGAGGGAAATACGCAGTATTTT. Translating it yields CASSLTREGNTQYF. V is TRBV7-2 and J is TRBJ2-3; 8 bases fit TRBD2. The ends lost 2 bases at V and 7 bases at J; junction bases unmatched: 5. Germline V gene data show CDR1 as SGHTA and CDR2 as FQGNSA. There are 14 residues in the CDR3.

The gene calls are TRBV5-1 and TRBJ2-5; 10 nucleotides match TRBD2. Near its end, the DNA agrees better with TRBJ2-7, so the J call may be wrong. CDR3 length: 15 residues. The V gene's germline CDR1 is SGHRS and CDR2 YFSETQ. In DNA, the CDR3 is TGCGCCAGCAGCTTGGATGGGACTAGCGACTACGAGCAGTACTTC. Translated: CASSLDGTSDYEQYF.

The chain uses TRBV28 and TRBJ2-3; D gene unclear. Germline CDR1 is MDHEN and CDR2 is SYDVKM. V was clipped by 5 bases and J by 7 bases, with 25 bases between them. The CDR3 spans 17 residues. The CDR3 DNA is TGTGCCAGCAGTGGATCAACCCCCCTAGAGTCGTGGTATACGCAGTATTTT. Encoded protein: CASSGSTPLESWYTQYF.

This CDR3 is CASSSSDTYSPLHF. In DNA form, the CDR3 reads TGCGCCAGCAGCTCTTCGGACACTTATTCACCCCTCCACTTT. This sequence joins TRBV5-1 and TRBJ1-6, with a possible D match to TRBD1 (5 bases). V shed 3 bases and J shed 8 bases, with 12 bases lying between them. Germline CDR1 SGHRS, CDR2 YFSETQ. The CDR3 consists of 14 residues.

Only a few counts were recorded for this clone. The J gene is TRBJ1-4, the V gene TRBV4-2, with 7 bases aligning to TRBD1. With V trimmed by 3 bases and J by 7 bases, 5 bases remained unmatched. From germline, CDR1 is LGHNA and CDR2 YNFKEQ. This CDR3 has 14 residues. The CDR3 sequence: CASSQSDRVEKLFF. CDR3 DNA: TGTGCCAGCAGCCAGTCCGACAGGGTTGAAAAACTGTTTTTT.

The chain has TRBV2 and TRBJ1-4, with a tentative D call TRBD1 (5 bases). Trimming removed 8 bases at V and 6 bases at J, with 10 bases between. The CDR3 has 12 amino acids. Germline values: CDR1 SNHLY, CDR2 FYNNEI. The CDR3 DNA is TGTGCCAGCGCCCGGGGGGATGAAAAACTGTTTTTT. Encoded protein: CASARGDEKLFF.

This clone was recorded a few times. CDR3 amino acids: CASSQPTGIDEQFF. DNA of the CDR3: TGCGCCAGCAGCCAACCTACAGGGATTGATGAGCAGTTCTTC. This rearrangement joins TRBV4-1 to TRBJ2-1, with D possibly TRBD1 on 6 matching bases. Trimming shortened V by 2 bases and J by 8 bases, and 13 bases separated the two germline ends. Per germline, CDR1 MGHRA and CDR2 YSYEKL. The CDR3 has 14 residues.

This chain uses TRBV7-3 with TRBJ2-3; D might be TRBD2 (5 bases). The germline gives CDR1 SGHTA, CDR2 FQGTGA. V lost 0 bases and J lost 6, with 10 bases in between. The length of the CDR3 is 14 residues. CDR3 sequence reads: CASSLTGLEDTQYF. Here the CDR3 DNA reads TGTGCCAGCAGCTTAACTGGACTTGAGGATACGCAGTATTTT.

The V gene is TRBV6-5, the J gene TRBJ2-7; D gene ambiguous. This CDR3 is 15 amino acids long. Trimming pared 5 bases from V and 3 bases from J, leaving 17 bases between. The germline V gene has CDR1 MNHEY and CDR2 SVGAGI. CDR3 amino acids: CASSQTPSYYYEQYF. CDR3 nucleotides: TGTGCCAGCAGTCAAACCCCGTCGTACTACTACGAGCAGTACTTC.